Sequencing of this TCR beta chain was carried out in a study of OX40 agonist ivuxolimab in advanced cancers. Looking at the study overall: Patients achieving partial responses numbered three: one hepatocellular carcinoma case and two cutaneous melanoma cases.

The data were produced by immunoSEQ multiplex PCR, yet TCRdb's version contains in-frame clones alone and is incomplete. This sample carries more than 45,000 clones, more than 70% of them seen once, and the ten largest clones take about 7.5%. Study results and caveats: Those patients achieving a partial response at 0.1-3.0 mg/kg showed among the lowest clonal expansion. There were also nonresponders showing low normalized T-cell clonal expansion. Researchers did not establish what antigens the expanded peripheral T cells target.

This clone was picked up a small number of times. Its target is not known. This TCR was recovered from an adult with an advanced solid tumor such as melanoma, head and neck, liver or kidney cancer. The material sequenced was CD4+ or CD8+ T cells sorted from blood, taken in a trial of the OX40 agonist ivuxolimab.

In DNA form, the CDR3 reads TGTGCCAGCCGTAAAGAAAGAATCACCGGGGAGCTGTTTTTT. This gives the protein CASRKERITGELFF. V usage is TRBV13 and J usage is TRBJ2-2; D is undetermined. Deletions cut 8 bases from V and 4 bases from J, with 14 bases between. CDR3 size: 14 residues. Germline CDR1 is PRHDT and CDR2 is FYEKMQ (reference sequence).